This record concerns one TCR beta chain sequence. What it binds is unknown. The germline V gene encodes CDR1 SEHNR and CDR2 FQNEAQ (reference sequence). V was pared by 2 bases and J by 8 bases, with 9 bases between. The CDR3 is 13 residues long. The entry originates in a study of OX40 agonist ivuxolimab in advanced cancers. Study overall: Ivuxolimab, which is an agonistic anti-OX40 (CD134) antibody, was administered to the patients. Study-level results: Antigen targets of the expanded peripheral T cells went undetermined.

Profiled with immunoSEQ multiplex PCR; TCRdb holds only in-frame clones, not every one. The sample records tens of thousands of clones, 75% to 90% being singletons. Source: CD4+ or CD8+ T cells sorted from blood, taken in a trial of the OX40 agonist ivuxolimab. The source is an adult with an advanced solid tumor such as melanoma, head and neck, liver or kidney cancer. This rearrangement joins TRBV7-9 to TRBJ2-2, with D possibly matching TRBD2 (6 bases). DNA of the CDR3: TGTGCCAGCAGCTTAAGGCGGGAAGGGGAGCTGTTTTTT. Protein product: CASSLRREGELFF. Looking up the rest from reference TRBV7-9 and TRBJ2-2 gives the full variable domain: DTGVSQNPRHKITKRGQNVTFRCDPISEHNRLYWYRQTLGQGPEFLTYFQNEAQLEKSRLLSDRFSAERPKGSFSTLEIQRTEQGDSAMYLCASSLRREGELFFGEGSRLTVL.